Below, one T cell receptor (beta chain) is given with its context. This specimen comes from a study of blood T cell repertoires in COVID-19. As for the study in general: The cDNA or gDNA used as material had been derived from T cells, B-cell-depleted T cells, or PBMCs.

Profiling relied on immunoSEQ multiplex PCR, and the TCRdb table lists in-frame clones only, not all of them. The sample carries 200,000 or so clones, about 80% recorded once. The CDR3 loop spans 15 amino acids. V lost 6 bases and J lost 3; bases outside the gene matches: 8. Per the germline V gene, CDR1 is MDHEN and CDR2 is SYDVKM. This clonotype was sampled from a woman in her thirties or forties with acute COVID-19. Sample: PBMCs or T cells enriched from blood (not recorded which). The chain combines TRBV28 with TRBJ2-7; 10 bases fit TRBD1. Here the CDR3 DNA reads TGTGCCAGCAGCGCCGGGACAGGGGTTGACTACGAGCAGTACTTC. Protein sequence: CASSAGTGVDYEQYF.